The 8 T cell receptor beta chains reported below all come from one sample, sequenced in a study of cytomegalovirus exposure and HLA in healthy donors. PCR primers comprised 60 Vbeta and 13 Jbeta primers. Generated by immunoSEQ multiplex PCR, the TCRdb table keeps only in-frame clones and is missing some. Of about 180,000 clones listed, 81% are singletons. Sequencing was carried out using PBMCs. Receptors were obtained from a woman younger than 35 in good health and CMV-seropositive.

This sequence joins TRBV7-8 and TRBJ1-5; possible D gene TRBD1, 6 bases. V was shortened by 5 bases and J by 2 bases, with 13 bases between the two germline ends. This CDR3 is 15 amino acids long. Germline V lookup: CDR1 SGHVS, CDR2 FQNEAQ. The CDR3 loop reads CASSLYRVGNQPQHF. The CDR3 region has the DNA TGTGCCAGCAGCCTATACAGGGTTGGCAATCAGCCCCAGCATTTT. The variable domain in full, completed from reference TRBV7-8 and TRBJ1-5, reads GAGVSQSPRYKVAKRGQDVALRCDPISGHVSLFWYQQALGQGPEFLTYFQNEAQLDKSGLPSDRFFAERPEGSVSTLKIQRTQQEDSAVYLCASSLYRVGNQPQHFGDGTRLSIL.

The chain uses TRBV5-8 and TRBJ1-1; the D is unclear. V lost 7 bases, J lost 0 bases, and 19 bases lay in between. CDR1 SGHTS and CDR2 YDEGEE come from the germline V gene. The CDR3 length is 16 residues. DNA of the CDR3: TGTGCCAGCCAAAGCTACGACATGTACATGAACACTGAAGCTTTCTTT. Protein: CASQSYDMYMNTEAFF. The full variable domain, rest sourced from reference TRBV5-8 and TRBJ1-1, is EAGVTQSPTHLIKTRGQQATLRCSPISGHTSVYWYQQALGLGLQFLLWYDEGEERNRGNFPPRFSGRQFPNYSSELNVNALELEDSALYLCASQSYDMYMNTEAFFGQGTRLTVV.

This clone has just one count. The V gene is TRBV2, the J gene TRBJ2-3; 16 bases line up with TRBD2. CDR3 length: 20 amino acids. Trimming at V came to 4 bases and at J to 1 base, leaving 11 bases not matched to a gene. From germline, CDR1 is SNHLY and CDR2 FYNNEI. CDR3 in DNA: TGTGCCAGCAGTGGCCCGGGACTAGCGGGAGGGCTCTCTGGCACAGATACGCAGTATTTT. It translates to CASSGPGLAGGLSGTDTQYF.

The V gene is TRBV2, the J gene TRBJ1-2; D possibly corresponds to TRBD1 (6 bases). Per germline, CDR1 SNHLY and CDR2 FYNNEI. The CDR3 totals 17 residues. The germline V and J ends were trimmed by 2 bases and 6 bases, with 22 bases remaining between them. CDR3 DNA sequence: TGTGCCAGCAGTGAAATTTCTATTACGGGACACCTAGATGGCTACACCTTC. Translating it yields CASSEISITGHLDGYTF.

V is TRBV18 and J is TRBJ2-5, with 7 bases matching TRBD1. Per the germline V gene, CDR1 is KGHSH and CDR2 is LQKENI. The CDR3 runs to 14 residues. The junction had 3 bases not matched to a gene; V was cut back by 4 bases and J by 1 base. The CDR3 protein is CASSQGQLQETQYF. The CDR3 DNA reads as TGTGCCAGCTCACAGGGACAGCTCCAAGAGACCCAGTACTTC.

The rearrangement links TRBV18 to TRBJ1-3; 10 bases match TRBD1. CDR3 length: 17 residues. CDR1 and CDR2 (germline): KGHSH, LQKENI. J gave up 1 base and V 6 bases, and 9 bases lay outside the gene matches. This CDR3 is CASSREGQGSSGNTIYF. The CDR3, as DNA: TGTGCCAGCTCCAGGGAGGGACAGGGGTCATCTGGAAACACCATATATTTT.

CDR3 in DNA: TGTGCCAGCAGCGTAGCTAGACTAGCGGGGGTAGATACGCAGTATTTT. Translated: CASSVARLAGVDTQYF. The chain couples TRBV9 to TRBJ2-3; 12 bases map to TRBD2. The V gene end was trimmed by 0 bases and the J gene end by 5 bases; junction bases not matched to a gene: 4. The CDR3 runs to 16 residues. The germline V gene has CDR1 SGDLS and CDR2 YYNGEE. Complete variable domain (other parts from reference TRBV9 and TRBJ2-3): DSGVTQTPKHLITATGQRVTLRCSPRSGDLSVYWYQQSLDQGLQFLIQYYNGEERAKGNILERFSAQQFPDLHSELNLSSLELGDSALYFCASSVARLAGVDTQYFGPGTRLTVL.

This clone was recorded once. The chain employs TRBV7-9 and TRBJ2-1; 11 bases match TRBD2. Germline values: CDR1 SEHNR, CDR2 FQNEAQ (reference sequence). The V and J ends lost 4 bases and 10 bases, in that order; junction bases with no gene match: 6. The length of the CDR3 is 14 residues. CDR3 DNA: TGTGCCAGCAGCTCAATGGGACTAGCGGAAGAGCAGTTCTTC. Protein: CASSSMGLAEEQFF.